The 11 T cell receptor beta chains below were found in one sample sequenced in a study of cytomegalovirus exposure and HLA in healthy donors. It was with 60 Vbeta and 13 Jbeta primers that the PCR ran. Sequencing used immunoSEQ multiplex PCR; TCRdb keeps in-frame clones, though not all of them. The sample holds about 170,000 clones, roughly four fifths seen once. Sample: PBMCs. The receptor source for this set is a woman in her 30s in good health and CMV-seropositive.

DNA of the CDR3: TGTGCCACCAGCAGAGATTTTAGGGACAGCTATGGCTACACCTTC. It specifies CATSRDFRDSYGYTF. This chain links TRBV15 with TRBJ1-2; TRBD1 matches 7 bases. After removal of 0 bases from V and 4 bases from J, the junction contained 5 bases not matched to a gene. The CDR3 has 15 amino acids. Germline V lookup: CDR1 LNHNV, CDR2 YYDKDF (reference sequence).

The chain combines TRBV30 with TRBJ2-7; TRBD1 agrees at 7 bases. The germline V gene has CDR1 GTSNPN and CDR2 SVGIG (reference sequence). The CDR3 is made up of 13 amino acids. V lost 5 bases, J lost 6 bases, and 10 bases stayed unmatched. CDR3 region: CAWERQGDSEQYF. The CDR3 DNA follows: TGTGCCTGGGAGAGACAGGGAGATTCCGAGCAGTACTTC.

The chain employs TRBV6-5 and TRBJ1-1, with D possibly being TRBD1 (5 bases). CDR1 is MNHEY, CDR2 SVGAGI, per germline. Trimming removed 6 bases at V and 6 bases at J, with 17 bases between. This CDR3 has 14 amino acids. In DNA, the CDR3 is TGTGCCAGCAGGGACGGACGGACACAGGCTGAAGCTTTCTTT. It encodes CASRDGRTQAEAFF.

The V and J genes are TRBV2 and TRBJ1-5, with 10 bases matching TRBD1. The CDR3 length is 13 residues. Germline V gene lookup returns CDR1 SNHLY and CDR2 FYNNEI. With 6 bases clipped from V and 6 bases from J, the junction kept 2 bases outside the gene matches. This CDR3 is CASRGTGVQPQHF. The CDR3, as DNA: TGTGCCAGCAGGGGGACAGGGGTTCAGCCCCAGCATTTT.

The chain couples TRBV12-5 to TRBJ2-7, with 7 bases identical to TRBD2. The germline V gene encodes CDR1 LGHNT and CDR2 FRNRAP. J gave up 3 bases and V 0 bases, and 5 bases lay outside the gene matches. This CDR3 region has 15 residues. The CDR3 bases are TGTGCTAGTGGTTTGGTAAATCTAGCGGTCTACGAGCAGTACTTC. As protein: CASGLVNLAVYEQYF.

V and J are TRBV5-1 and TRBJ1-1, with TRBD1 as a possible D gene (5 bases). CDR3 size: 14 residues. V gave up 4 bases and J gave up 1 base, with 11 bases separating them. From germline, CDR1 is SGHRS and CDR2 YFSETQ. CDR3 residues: CASSPDSQNTEAFF. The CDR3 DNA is TGCGCCAGCAGCCCCGACAGTCAGAACACTGAAGCTTTCTTT. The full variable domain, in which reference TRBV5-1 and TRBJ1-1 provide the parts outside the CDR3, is KAGVTQTPRYLIKTRGQQVTLSCSPISGHRSVSWYQQTPGQGLQFLFEYFSETQRNKGNFPGRFSGRQFSNSRSEMNVSTLELGDSALYLCASSPDSQNTEAFFGQGTRLTVV.

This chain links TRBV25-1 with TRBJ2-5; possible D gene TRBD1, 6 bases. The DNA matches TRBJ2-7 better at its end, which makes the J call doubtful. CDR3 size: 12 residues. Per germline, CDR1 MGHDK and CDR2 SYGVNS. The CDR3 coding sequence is TGTGCCAGCAGACAGGGATCCTACGAGCAGTACTTC. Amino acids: CASRQGSYEQYF.

The CDR3 DNA sequence: TGTGCCTGGAGGGACAGGGATGAGCAGTTCTTC. It codes for CAWRDRDEQFF. The rearrangement uses TRBV30 and TRBJ2-1; 8 bases line up with TRBD1. Unmatched junction bases numbered 0, after V lost 3 bases and J lost 8 bases. The CDR3 has 11 amino acids. Germline V gene sequence: CDR1 GTSNPN, CDR2 SVGIG (reference sequence).

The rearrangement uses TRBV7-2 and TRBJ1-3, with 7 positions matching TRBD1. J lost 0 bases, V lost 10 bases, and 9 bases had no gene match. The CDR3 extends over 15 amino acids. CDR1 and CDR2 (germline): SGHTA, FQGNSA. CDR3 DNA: TGTGCCACTACCCGACAGGGTCTCTCTGGAAACACCATATATTTT. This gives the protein CATTRQGLSGNTIYF.

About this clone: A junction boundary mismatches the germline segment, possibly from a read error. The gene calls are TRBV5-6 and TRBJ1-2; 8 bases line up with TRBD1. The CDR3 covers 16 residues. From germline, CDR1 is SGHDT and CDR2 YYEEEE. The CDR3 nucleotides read TGTGCCAGCACCTTGTTGACGGACAGGGAGGATTATGGCTACACCTTC. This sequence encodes CASTLLTDREDYGYTF.

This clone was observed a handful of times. The CDR3 here is CASSLEGGLGYTF. The CDR3, as DNA: TGCGCCAGCAGCTTGGAAGGCGGCTTGGGCTACACCTTC. This sequence joins TRBV5-1 and TRBJ1-2; D ambiguous. The V and J ends lost 0 bases and 8 bases respectively, with 11 bases between them. Germline CDR1 is SGHRS and CDR2 is YFSETQ. The CDR3 extends over 13 amino acids.